A single sample is the source of the 8 T cell receptor beta chains below, sequenced in a study of tissue T cells after allogeneic stem cell transplantation. Documented time point: mouse harvest day 7 after allogeneic transplant. Each mouse received 10^7 T-cell-depleted marrow cells plus 10^6 splenic CD5+ T cells by tail vein. The method was immunoSEQ multiplex PCR; TCRdb's version includes in-frame clones alone and lacks a portion of them. The data show 7,500 or so clones, roughly 47% seen once. Sequencing was done on a sample of lymph node tissue. These receptors were collected from a female BALB/c mouse given C57BL/6 T cells with graft-versus-host disease after an allogeneic hematopoietic cell transplant.

Concerning this clone: Gene labels here are mouse ones. The read stops 1 residue short of the end of the CDR3; the missing end is completed from the germline J gene. The chain links TRBV13-1 to TRBJ2-1; 10 nucleotides align to TRBD2. CDR3 size: 15 residues. Trimming cost V 0 bases and J 6 bases; bases outside gene matches: 3. Per germline, CDR1 NSHNY and CDR2 SYGAGN. The covered CDR3 bases are TGTGCCAGCAGTGATGCTGGGGGGGCGCTTGCTGAGCAGTTC. It codes for CASSDAGGALAEQF. The CDR3 in its entirety is CASSDAGGALAEQFF.

This clone was detected only a few times. Germline and genes: mouse. The read stops 1 residue short of the end of the CDR3; the missing end is completed from the germline J gene. This chain uses TRBV26 with TRBJ2-1; D remains unclear. From germline, CDR1 is KGHPV and CDR2 FQNQEV (reference sequence). V gave up 4 bases and J gave up 0 bases, with 1 base separating them. CDR3 length equals 12 residues. Incomplete CDR3 DNA: TGTGCCAGCAGTCGTAACTATGCTGAGCAGTTC. This translates into CASSRNYAEQF. The whole CDR3 sequence reads CASSRNYAEQFF.

In its sample, this clone ranks as medium-sized. Mouse names are used for the genes. The sequence runs out 1 residue before the end of the CDR3; the remainder is reconstructed from the germline J gene. The rearrangement joins TRBV26 to TRBJ2-7; 7 bases agree with TRBD1. The CDR3 covers 14 residues. Trimming cost V 4 bases and J 0 bases; bases outside gene matches: 3. Germline loops: CDR1 KGHPV, CDR2 FQNQEV (reference sequence). Partial CDR3 DNA: TGTGCCAGCAGTCAACAGGGGCTCTCCTATGAACAGTAC. This sequence encodes CASSQQGLSYEQY. The complete CDR3 reads CASSQQGLSYEQYF.

This clone has a handful of counts. Germline and genes here are mouse. Read sequence stops 1 residue before the CDR3 end, and the germline J gene provides the missing end. The genes are TRBV12-1 and TRBJ1-6; D possibly corresponds to TRBD1 (5 bases). TRBJ1-6 is treated as an ORF (open reading frame) with a function not yet certain. Per germline, CDR1 SGHSN and CDR2 HYEKVE. This CDR3 contains 11 residues. Deletions cut 2 bases from V and 11 bases from J, with 6 bases between. CDR3 loop: CASSPGAPLYF. Incomplete CDR3 DNA: TGTGCCAGCTCTCCGGGGGCGCCCCTCTAC.

This clone has just a few counts. Germline and genes: mouse. The DNA ends 1 residue before the CDR3 does, and the rest of the CDR3 is filled in from the germline J gene. The V call is TRBV23, the J call TRBJ1-5. Germline CDR1 reads KGHTA; CDR2 reads FQNQQP. The CDR3 is made up of 12 amino acids. The covered CDR3 bases are TGCTCCAGCAGGAATAACAACCAGGCTCCGCTT. Protein product: CSSRNNNQAPL. The complete CDR3 protein is CSSRNNNQAPLF.

In regard to this clone: Gene names refer to mouse genes. From the germline J gene comes the end of the CDR3, since the read stops 1 residue before it. The chain couples TRBV14 to TRBJ2-7; 11 nucleotides agree with TRBD2. J lost 4 bases, V lost 6 bases, and 6 bases had no gene match. Looked up from germline, CDR1 is SGHDT and CDR2 is FRDEAV. The CDR3 runs 14 residues. The DNA read from the CDR3 is TGTGCCAGCAATGAGGGGACTGGGGGTTATGAACAGTAC. Amino acids: CASNEGTGGYEQY. The whole CDR3 sequence is CASNEGTGGYEQYF.

This clone counts as medium-sized. Gene names refer to mouse genes. Sequencing ends 1 residue short of the CDR3 end; the germline J gene provides the rest. The J gene is TRBJ2-3, the V gene TRBV23; the table's D call, TRBD2, has no DNA check behind it. The CDR3 has 16 residues. Germline V gene lookup returns CDR1 KGHTA and CDR2 FQNQQP. The sequenced CDR3 bases are TGCTCCAGCAGTCAAGGGGGGGCCGCCAGTGCAGAAACGCTGTAT. This translates into CSSSQGGAASAETLY. The whole CDR3 protein is CSSSQGGAASAETLYF.

A note on this clone: Mouse gene names and germline throughout. The read comes to an end 1 residue before the CDR3 does, leaving the germline J gene to fill in the end. V usage is TRBV26 and J usage is TRBJ2-1; 8 nucleotides agree with TRBD1. Germline CDR1 and CDR2: KGHPV and FQNQEV (reference sequence). The junction had 4 bases not matched to a gene; V was cut back by 5 bases and J by 1 base. This CDR3 has 15 residues. CDR3 DNA (partial): TGTGCCAGCAGTTTGTGGACAGGGAACTATGCTGAGCAGTTC. Encoded protein: CASSLWTGNYAEQF. The whole CDR3 protein is CASSLWTGNYAEQFF. Together with reference TRBV26 and TRBJ2-1, the CDR3 gives the full variable domain: NSKVIQTPRYLVKGQGQKAKMRCIPEKGHPVVFWYQQNKNNEFKFLINFQNQEVLQQIDMTEKRFSAECPSNSPCSLEIQSSEAGDSALYLCASSLWTGNYAEQFFGPGTRLTVL.